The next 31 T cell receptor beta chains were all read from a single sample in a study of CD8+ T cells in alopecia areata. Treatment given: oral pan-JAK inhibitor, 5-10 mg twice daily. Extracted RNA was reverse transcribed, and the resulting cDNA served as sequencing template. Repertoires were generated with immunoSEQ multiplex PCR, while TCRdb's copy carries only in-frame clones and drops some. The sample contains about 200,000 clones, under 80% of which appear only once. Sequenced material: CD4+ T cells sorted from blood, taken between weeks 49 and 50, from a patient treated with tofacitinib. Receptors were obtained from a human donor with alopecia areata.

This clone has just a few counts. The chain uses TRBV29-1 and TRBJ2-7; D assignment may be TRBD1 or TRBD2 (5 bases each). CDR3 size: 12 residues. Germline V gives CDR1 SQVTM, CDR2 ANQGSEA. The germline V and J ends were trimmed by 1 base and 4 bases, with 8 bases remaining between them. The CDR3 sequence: CSVEVGEYEQYF. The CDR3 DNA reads TGCAGCGTTGAAGTGGGGGAATACGAGCAGTACTTC.

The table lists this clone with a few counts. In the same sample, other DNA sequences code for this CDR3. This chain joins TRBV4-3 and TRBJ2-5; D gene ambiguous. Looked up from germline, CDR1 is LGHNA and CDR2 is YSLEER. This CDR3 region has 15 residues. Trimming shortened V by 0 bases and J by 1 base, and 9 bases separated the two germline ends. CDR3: CASSQDPRRQETQYF. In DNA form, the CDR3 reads TGCGCCAGCAGCCAAGATCCACGGCGCCAAGAGACCCAGTACTTC.

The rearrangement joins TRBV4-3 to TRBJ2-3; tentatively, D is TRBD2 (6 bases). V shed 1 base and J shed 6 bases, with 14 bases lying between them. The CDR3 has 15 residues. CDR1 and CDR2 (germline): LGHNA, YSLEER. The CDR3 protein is CASSQGLGGRDTQYF. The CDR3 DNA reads TGCGCCAGCAGCCAAGGTCTCGGGGGTAGGGATACGCAGTATTTT.

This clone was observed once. This chain's CDR3 is CASRRTVKETQYF. Here the CDR3 DNA reads TGTGCCAGTAGGAGGACGGTGAAAGAGACCCAGTACTTC. J is TRBJ2-5 and V is TRBV19, with D uncertain. Germline lookup yields CDR1 LNHDA and CDR2 SQIVND (reference sequence). With 6 bases removed from V and 3 bases from J, the gap between germline ends came to 11 bases. The CDR3 totals 13 residues.

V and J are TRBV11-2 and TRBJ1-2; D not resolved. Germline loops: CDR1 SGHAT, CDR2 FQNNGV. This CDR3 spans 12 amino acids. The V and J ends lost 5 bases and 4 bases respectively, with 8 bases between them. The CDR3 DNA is TGTGCCAGCAGCCCCGGATCCTATGGCTACACCTTC. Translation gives CASSPGSYGYTF. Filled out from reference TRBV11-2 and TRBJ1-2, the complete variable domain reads EAGVAQSPRYKIIEKRQSVAFWCNPISGHATLYWYQQILGQGPKLLIQFQNNGVVDDSQLPKDRFSAERLKGVDSTLKIQPAKLEDSAVYLCASSPGSYGYTFGSGTRLTVV.

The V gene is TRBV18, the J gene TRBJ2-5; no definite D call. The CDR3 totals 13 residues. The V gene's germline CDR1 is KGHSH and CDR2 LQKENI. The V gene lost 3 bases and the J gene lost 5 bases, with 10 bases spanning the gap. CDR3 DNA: TGTGCCAGCTCACCTCCGTCGGAGGAGACCCAGTACTTC. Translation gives CASSPPSEETQYF.

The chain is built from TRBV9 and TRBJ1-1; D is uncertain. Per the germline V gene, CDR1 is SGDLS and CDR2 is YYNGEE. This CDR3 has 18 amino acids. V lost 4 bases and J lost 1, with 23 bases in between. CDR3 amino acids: CASSPELGGINPNTEAFF. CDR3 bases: TGTGCCAGCAGCCCAGAGTTAGGAGGAATCAACCCGAACACTGAAGCTTTCTTT.

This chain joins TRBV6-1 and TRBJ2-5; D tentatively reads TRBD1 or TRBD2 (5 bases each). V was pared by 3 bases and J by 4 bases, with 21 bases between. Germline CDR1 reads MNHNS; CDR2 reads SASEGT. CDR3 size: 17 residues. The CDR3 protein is CASSESRAGRSAETQYF. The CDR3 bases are TGTGCCAGCAGTGAGAGTCGGGCAGGGAGATCGGCAGAGACCCAGTACTTC.

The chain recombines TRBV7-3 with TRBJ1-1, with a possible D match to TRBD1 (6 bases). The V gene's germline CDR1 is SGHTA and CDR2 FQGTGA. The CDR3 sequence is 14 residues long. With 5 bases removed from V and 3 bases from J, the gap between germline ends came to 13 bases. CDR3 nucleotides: TGTGCCAGCAGCCTCCAGGGGAGGGACACTGAAGCTTTCTTT. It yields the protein CASSLQGRDTEAFF.

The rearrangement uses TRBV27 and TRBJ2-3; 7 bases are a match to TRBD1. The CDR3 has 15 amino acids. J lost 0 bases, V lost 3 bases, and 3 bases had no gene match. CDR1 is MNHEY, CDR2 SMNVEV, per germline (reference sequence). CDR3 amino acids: CASSFRQGSTDTQYF. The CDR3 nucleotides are TGTGCCAGCAGTTTCCGACAGGGTAGCACAGATACGCAGTATTTT.

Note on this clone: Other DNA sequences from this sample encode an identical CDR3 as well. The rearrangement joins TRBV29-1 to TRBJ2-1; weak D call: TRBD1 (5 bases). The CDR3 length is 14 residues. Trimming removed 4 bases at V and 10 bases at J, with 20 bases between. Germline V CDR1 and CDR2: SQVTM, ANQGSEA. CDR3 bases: TGCAGCGTTGCTCGGTCAGGGAATTCCGGAGAGCAGTTCTTC. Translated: CSVARSGNSGEQFF.

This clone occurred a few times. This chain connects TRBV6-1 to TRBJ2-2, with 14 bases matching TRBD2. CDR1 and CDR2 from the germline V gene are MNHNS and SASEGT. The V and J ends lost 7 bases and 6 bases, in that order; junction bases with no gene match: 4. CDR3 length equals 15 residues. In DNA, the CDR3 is TGTGCCAGCACTAGGACTAGCGGGGGGCCCGGGGAGCTGTTTTTT. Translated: CASTRTSGGPGELFF.

CDR3 coding DNA: TGTGCCAGCAGACCCCCCGGGGCTGGCACAGATACGCAGTATTTT. Protein product: CASRPPGAGTDTQYF. V gene TRBV6-5 combines with J gene TRBJ2-3; D assignment may be TRBD1 or TRBD2 (5 bases each). The V end was cut by 6 bases, the J end by 1 base, with 14 bases between. The CDR3 extends over 15 amino acids. CDR1 and CDR2 (germline): MNHEY, SVGAGI.

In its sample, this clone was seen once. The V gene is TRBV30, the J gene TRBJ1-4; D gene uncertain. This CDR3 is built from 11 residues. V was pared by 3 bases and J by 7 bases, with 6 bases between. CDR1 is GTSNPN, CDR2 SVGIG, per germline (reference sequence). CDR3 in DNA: TGTGCCTGGAGATTTGGTGAAAAACTGTTTTTT. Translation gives CAWRFGEKLFF. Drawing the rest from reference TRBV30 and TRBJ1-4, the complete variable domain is SQTIHQWPATLVQPVGSPLSLECTVEGTSNPNLYWYRQAAGRGLQLLFYSVGIGQISSEVPQNLSASRPQDRQFILSSKKLLLSDSGFYLCAWRFGEKLFFGSGTQLSVL.

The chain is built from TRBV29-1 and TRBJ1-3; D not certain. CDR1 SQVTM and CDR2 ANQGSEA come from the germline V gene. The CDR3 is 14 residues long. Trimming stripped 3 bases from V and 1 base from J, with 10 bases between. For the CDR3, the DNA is TGCAGCGTTGAGCTGGGCCGTTCTGGAAACACCATATATTTT. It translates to CSVELGRSGNTIYF.

As DNA, the CDR3 is TGTGCCTGCCCACTCGGGGGACAGGGCAATTCACCCCTCCACTTT. This codes for CACPLGGQGNSPLHF. V is TRBV30 and J is TRBJ1-6, with 9 positions matching TRBD1. This CDR3 comprises 15 residues. CDR1 and CDR2 (germline): GTSNPN, SVGIG (reference sequence). With V trimmed by 6 bases and J by 7 bases, 10 bases remained unmatched.

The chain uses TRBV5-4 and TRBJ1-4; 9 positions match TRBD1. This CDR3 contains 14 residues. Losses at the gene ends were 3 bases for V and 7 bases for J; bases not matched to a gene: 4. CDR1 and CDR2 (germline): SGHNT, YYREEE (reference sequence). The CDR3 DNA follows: TGTGCCAGCAGCTCACAGGGGGCGGGTGAAAAACTGTTTTTT. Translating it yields CASSSQGAGEKLFF.

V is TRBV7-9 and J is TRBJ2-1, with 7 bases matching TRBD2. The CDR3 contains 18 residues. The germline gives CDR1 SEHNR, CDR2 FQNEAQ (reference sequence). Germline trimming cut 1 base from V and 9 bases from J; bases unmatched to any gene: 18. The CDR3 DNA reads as TGTGCCAGCAGCTTAGTCCGGGCCCTTGGCCGGGGGGATGTTGAGCAGTTCTTC. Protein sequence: CASSLVRALGRGDVEQFF.

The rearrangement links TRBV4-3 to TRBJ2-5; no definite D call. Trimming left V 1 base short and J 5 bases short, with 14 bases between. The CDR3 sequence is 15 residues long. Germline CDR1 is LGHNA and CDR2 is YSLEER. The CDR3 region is CASSQVYGIGETQYF. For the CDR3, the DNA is TGCGCCAGCAGCCAAGTATATGGGATTGGGGAGACCCAGTACTTC.

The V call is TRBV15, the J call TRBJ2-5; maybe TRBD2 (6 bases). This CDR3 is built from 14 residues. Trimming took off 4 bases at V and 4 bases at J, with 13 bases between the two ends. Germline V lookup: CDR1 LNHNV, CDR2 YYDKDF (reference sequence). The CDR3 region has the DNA TGTGCCACCAGCACTCCTGGGGGGAGAGAGACCCAGTACTTC. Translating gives CATSTPGGRETQYF.

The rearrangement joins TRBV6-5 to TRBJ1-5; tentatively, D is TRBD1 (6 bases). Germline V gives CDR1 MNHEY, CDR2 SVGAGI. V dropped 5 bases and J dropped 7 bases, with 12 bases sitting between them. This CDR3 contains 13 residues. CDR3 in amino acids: CASSEQGRQPQHF. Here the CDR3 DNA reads TGTGCCAGCAGTGAACAGGGCAGGCAGCCCCAGCATTTT.

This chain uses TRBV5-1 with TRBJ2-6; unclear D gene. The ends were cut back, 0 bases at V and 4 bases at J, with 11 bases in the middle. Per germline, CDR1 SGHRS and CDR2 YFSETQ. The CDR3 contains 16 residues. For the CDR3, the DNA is TGCGCCAGCAGCTTGGAGGTGGCTCCCGGGGCCAACGTCCTGACTTTC. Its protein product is CASSLEVAPGANVLTF.

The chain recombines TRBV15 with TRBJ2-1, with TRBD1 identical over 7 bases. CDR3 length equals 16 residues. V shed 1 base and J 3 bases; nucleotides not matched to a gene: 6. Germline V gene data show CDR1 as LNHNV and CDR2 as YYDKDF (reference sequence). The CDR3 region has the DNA TGTGCCACCAGCAGAGTCCGGGACAGTAGCTACAATGAGCAGTTCTTC. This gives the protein CATSRVRDSSYNEQFF.

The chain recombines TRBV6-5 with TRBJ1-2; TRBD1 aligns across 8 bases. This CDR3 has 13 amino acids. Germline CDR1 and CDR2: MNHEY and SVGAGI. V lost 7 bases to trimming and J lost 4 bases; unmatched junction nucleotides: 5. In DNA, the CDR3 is TGTGCCAGCACCAGGACAGGGATCTATGGCTACACCTTC. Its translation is CASTRTGIYGYTF.

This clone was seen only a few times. CDR3 amino acids: CSVARLAGRADTQYF. CDR3 DNA: TGCAGCGTTGCCCGCCTAGCGGGGCGAGCAGATACGCAGTATTTT. The V and J genes are TRBV29-1 and TRBJ2-3; 9 bases map to TRBD2. The CDR3 spans 15 residues. The V and J ends lost 4 bases and 4 bases, in that order; junction bases with no gene match: 9. Per the germline V gene, CDR1 is SQVTM and CDR2 is ANQGSEA.

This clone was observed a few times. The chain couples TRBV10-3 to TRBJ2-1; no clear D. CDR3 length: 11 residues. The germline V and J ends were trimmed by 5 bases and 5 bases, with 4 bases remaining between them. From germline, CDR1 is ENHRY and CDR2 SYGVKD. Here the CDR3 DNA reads TGTGCCATCAGTCGTGACAATGAGCAGTTCTTC. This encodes CAISRDNEQFF.

CDR3 nucleotide sequence: TGTGCCAGCAGCTTTCATAGGGATGAGGGTCAGTACTTC. Translating gives CASSFHRDEGQYF. The gene calls are TRBV11-1 and TRBJ2-4, with a tentative D call TRBD2 (5 bases). CDR3 length: 13 amino acids. Germline V CDR1 and CDR2: SGHAT, FQDESV (reference sequence). With 3 bases removed from V and 12 bases from J, the gap between germline ends came to 15 bases.

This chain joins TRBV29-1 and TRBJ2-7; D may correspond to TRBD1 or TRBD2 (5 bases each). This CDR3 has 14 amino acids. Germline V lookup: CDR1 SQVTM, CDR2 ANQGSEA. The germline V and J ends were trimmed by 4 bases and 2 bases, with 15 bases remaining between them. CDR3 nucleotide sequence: TGCAGCGTTGGGGGGACGGCAGGTACCTACGAGCAGTACTTC. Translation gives CSVGGTAGTYEQYF.

This chain's CDR3 is CASSRDRGSGNTIYF. The CDR3 nucleotides read TGTGCCAGCAGCAGGGACAGGGGCTCTGGAAACACCATATATTTT. This chain connects TRBV7-2 to TRBJ1-3, with 10 bases matching TRBD1. From germline, CDR1 is SGHTA and CDR2 FQGNSA. V shed 5 bases, J shed 0 bases, and the junction held 1 base outside the gene matches. The CDR3 totals 15 residues.

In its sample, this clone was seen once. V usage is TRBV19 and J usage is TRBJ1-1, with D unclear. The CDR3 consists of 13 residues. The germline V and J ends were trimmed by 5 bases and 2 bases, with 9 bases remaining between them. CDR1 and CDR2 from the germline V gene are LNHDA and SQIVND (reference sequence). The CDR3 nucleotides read TGTGCCAGTAGTTTGGTAACCAACACTGAAGCTTTCTTT. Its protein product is CASSLVTNTEAFF. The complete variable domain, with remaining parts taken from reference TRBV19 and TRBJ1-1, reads DGGITQSPKYLFRKEGQNVTLSCEQNLNHDAMYWYRQDPGQGLRLIYYSQIVNDFQKGDIAEGYSVSREKKESFPLTVTSAQKNPTAFYLCASSLVTNTEAFFGQGTRLTVV.

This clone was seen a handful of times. Written as DNA, the CDR3 is TGCAGCGTTGGCGTGAACAGGGTGAACTATGGCTACACCTTC. Translation: CSVGVNRVNYGYTF. This chain connects TRBV29-1 to TRBJ1-2; D is perhaps TRBD1 (6 bases). Per the germline V gene, CDR1 is SQVTM and CDR2 is ANQGSEA. Trimming removed 4 bases from V and 2 bases from J, with 14 bases in between. The CDR3 consists of 14 residues.